This TCR beta chain was sequenced for a study of T-cell reconstitution after alpha-beta-depleted transplantation in children. Points from the study as a whole: Expanded clones from the graft, numbering several hundred, reportedly supplied alpha-beta T cells about two months after transplant. TCRbeta diversity was high at day 60 in some patients (a result of surviving recipient T cells and thymic progenitors). Newly generated T cells supplied most T-cell counts and diversity one year post-transplant.

This clonotype appeared many times. Its antigen is currently unknown. The CDR3 runs 14 residues. CDR1 KGHSH and CDR2 LQKENI come from the germline V gene. The germline V and J ends were trimmed by 3 bases and 9 bases, with 15 bases remaining between them. The TCRbeta library incorporated unique molecular identifiers. TCRdb called the PCR reads again in MiXCR, with one record for every CDR3 protein. The sample lists 400,000 to 550,000 distinct CDR3 sequences; 10% to 13% were seen once. The receptor was isolated from a child aged 2 to 15 with inherited bone marrow failure, due to receive a stem cell transplant. The J gene is TRBJ2-1, the V gene TRBV18; no reliable D call. The source was PBMCs, collected before TCRalphabeta/CD19-depleted stem cell transplant. The CDR3 nucleotides read TGTGCCAGCTCACCGGGCCTGAGTGTCATTGAGCAGTTCTTC. This sequence encodes CASSPGLSVIEQFF.